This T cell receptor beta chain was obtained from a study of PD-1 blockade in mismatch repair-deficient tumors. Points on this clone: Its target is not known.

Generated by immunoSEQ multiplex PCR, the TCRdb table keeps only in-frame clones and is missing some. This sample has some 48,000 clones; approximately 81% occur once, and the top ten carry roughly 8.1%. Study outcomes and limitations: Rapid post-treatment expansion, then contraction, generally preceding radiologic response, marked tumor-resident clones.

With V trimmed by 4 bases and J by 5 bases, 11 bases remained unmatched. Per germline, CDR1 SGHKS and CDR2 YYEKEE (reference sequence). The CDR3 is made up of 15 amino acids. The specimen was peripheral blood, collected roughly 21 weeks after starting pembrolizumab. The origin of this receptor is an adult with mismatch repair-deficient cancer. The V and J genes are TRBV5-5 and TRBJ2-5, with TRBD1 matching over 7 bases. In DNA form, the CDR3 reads TGTGCCAGCAGCATTCCGACAGGGTCCCGGGAGACCCAGTACTTC. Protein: CASSIPTGSRETQYF.